This TCR beta chain was sequenced in a study of T cells in Graves' hyperthyroidism and ophthalmopathy. TCR beta CDR3 regions were amplified from RNA. TCR CDR3 regions were first amplified by RT-PCR with HTBI primers. Via MiXCR, TCRdb re-called the multiplex PCR reads, giving one row per CDR3 protein. The repertoire holds around 500,000 distinct CDR3 sequences, 13% to 15% seen once, with about a sixth in the top ten. This clonotype was seen repeatedly, ten times or more. CDR3 length equals 15 residues. The germline V gene has CDR1 MNHNS and CDR2 SASEGT. Between the trimmed V and J ends, which lost 4 bases and 4 bases, there was a span of 14 bases.

The chain uses TRBV6-1 and TRBJ2-1; maybe TRBD1 (6 bases). The source material was blood. This sequence was found in a woman between 18 and 30 years old with Graves' hyperthyroidism. In nucleotides, the CDR3 is TGTGCCAGCAGTGGAGGACAGCCCTTATACAATGAGCAGTTCTTC. The encoded protein is CASSGGQPLYNEQFF.